This record covers a single TCR beta chain. Its antigen is not known. This entry belongs to a study of T cell responses to AZD1222 COVID-19 vaccine. Study results and limitations: Only a handful of AZD1222 recipients tested seropositive at baseline. Spike-specific TCRs gained breadth and depth after people received two AZD1222 doses.

Produced via immunoSEQ multiplex PCR; TCRdb's table is partial and in-frame only. The sample has more than 150,000 clones; roughly 92% are singletons. Sequenced here: peripheral blood, sampled on day 0 of AZD1222 vaccination. This TCR derives from an adult in good health.

The CDR3 protein is CASSHAWGAKTEAFF. CDR3 DNA sequence: TGTGCCAGCAGCCATGCCTGGGGGGCTAAGACTGAAGCTTTCTTT. The V and J genes are TRBV4-2 and TRBJ1-1; a possible D gene is TRBD1 (6 bases). There are 15 residues in the CDR3. Germline CDR1 is LGHNA and CDR2 is YNFKEQ. V was cut by 3 bases and J by 5 bases, with 16 bases left in between.